Listed below are T cell receptor beta chains from one sample, sequenced in a study of molecular identifiers for immune sequencing clone quantification. MiXCR, run by TCRdb on the PCR reads, gives a single entry per CDR3 protein. The sample consists of 40,000 or so distinct CDR3 sequences, approximately 21% of them appearing once. Sequences were obtained from naive CD8+ T cells from blood, with Jurkat cell RNA spiked in. Source of these receptors: a human donor in good health. Some libraries in this study had Jurkat cell RNA spiked in. CDR3s include the opening cysteine and the closing phenylalanine or tryptophan. Each record gives: CDR3 protein, CDR3 DNA, clone size, D gene, J gene, V gene. A D gene is named only where the DNA matches it firmly. Clone size is shown for a subset of rows, as once, few, many or a class of expanded clone.

cdr3_aa: CASSLMGGQPQHF
cdr3_nt: TGTGCCAGCAGCTTAATGGGAGGGCAGCCCCAGCATTTT
clone_size: many
d_call: -
j_call: TRBJ1-5
v_call: TRBV11-2

cdr3_aa: CAWSEARLSTDTQYF
cdr3_nt: TGTGCCTGGAGTGAGGCGCGGCTCAGCACAGATACGCAGTATTTT
clone_size: -
d_call: -
j_call: TRBJ2-3
v_call: TRBV30

cdr3_aa: CSASGGTGVLNQPQHF
cdr3_nt: TGCAGTGCTAGTGGAGGGACAGGGGTTCTCAATCAGCCCCAGCATTTT
clone_size: many
d_call: TRBD1
j_call: TRBJ1-5
v_call: TRBV20-1

cdr3_aa: CASSPWTSGHTGELFF
cdr3_nt: TGCGCCAGCAGCCCCTGGACTAGCGGTCACACCGGGGAGCTGTTTTTT
clone_size: many
d_call: TRBD2
j_call: TRBJ2-2
v_call: TRBV5-1

cdr3_aa: CASRRGANTEAFF
cdr3_nt: TGTGCCAGCCGCAGGGGCGCGAACACTGAAGCTTTCTTT
clone_size: many
d_call: -
j_call: TRBJ1-1
v_call: TRBV6-5

cdr3_aa: CASSHVSQQGEQYF
cdr3_nt: TGCGCCAGCAGCCATGTATCTCAACAGGGGGAGCAGTACTTC
clone_size: few
d_call: TRBD1
j_call: TRBJ2-7
v_call: TRBV4-1

cdr3_aa: CATSPNRGTGGGNQPQHF
cdr3_nt: TGTGCCACCAGCCCAAATAGGGGGACAGGGGGCGGCAATCAGCCCCAGCATTTT
clone_size: many
d_call: TRBD1
j_call: TRBJ1-5
v_call: TRBV15

cdr3_aa: CASSLGVALQSDTQYF
cdr3_nt: TGTGCCAGCAGTTTAGGAGTAGCGCTACAATCAGATACGCAGTATTTT
clone_size: many
d_call: -
j_call: TRBJ2-3
v_call: TRBV27

cdr3_aa: CASSPTQDEQYF
cdr3_nt: TGTGCCAGCAGTCCTACCCAGGACGAGCAGTACTTC
clone_size: many
d_call: -
j_call: TRBJ2-7
v_call: TRBV5-8

cdr3_aa: CASRSGTGELFF
cdr3_nt: TGTGCCAGTAGGTCCGGCACCGGGGAGCTGTTTTTT
clone_size: many
d_call: -
j_call: TRBJ2-2
v_call: TRBV19

cdr3_aa: CASSQDLGTEYQETQYF
cdr3_nt: TGTGCCAGCAGCCAAGATCTTGGGACGGAGTACCAAGAGACCCAGTACTTC
clone_size: many
d_call: -
j_call: TRBJ2-5
v_call: TRBV14

cdr3_aa: CASSQEGQGYNEQFF
cdr3_nt: TGCGCCAGCAGCCAAGAGGGACAGGGCTACAATGAGCAGTTCTTC
clone_size: -
d_call: TRBD1
j_call: TRBJ2-1
v_call: TRBV4-3

cdr3_aa: CASSRPGGGGNQETQYF
cdr3_nt: TGTGCCAGCAGTCGCCCTGGGGGCGGGGGGAACCAAGAGACCCAGTACTTC
clone_size: -
d_call: TRBD2
j_call: TRBJ2-5
v_call: TRBV12-3/TRBV12-4

cdr3_aa: CASSQEVESSYNEQFF
cdr3_nt: TGCGCCAGCAGCCAAGAAGTCGAAAGCTCCTACAATGAGCAGTTCTTC
clone_size: many
d_call: -
j_call: TRBJ2-1
v_call: TRBV4-3

cdr3_aa: CASSQDHGRNQPQHF
cdr3_nt: TGCGCCAGCAGCCAGGACCACGGCCGCAATCAGCCCCAGCATTTT
clone_size: many
d_call: -
j_call: TRBJ1-5
v_call: TRBV4-3

cdr3_aa: CASSLGVSNYNEQFF
cdr3_nt: TGTGCCAGCAGCTTAGGTGTCAGTAATTACAATGAGCAGTTCTTC
clone_size: many
d_call: -
j_call: TRBJ2-1
v_call: TRBV11-3

cdr3_aa: CASSQGAGAPPDTQYF
cdr3_nt: TGCGCCAGCAGCCAAGGGGCGGGAGCCCCCCCAGATACGCAGTATTTT
clone_size: many
d_call: TRBD2
j_call: TRBJ2-3
v_call: TRBV4-3

cdr3_aa: CASSLEGSGNQPQHF
cdr3_nt: TGTGCCAGCAGCTTAGAGGGGTCCGGCAATCAGCCCCAGCATTTT
clone_size: many
d_call: -
j_call: TRBJ1-5
v_call: TRBV7-9

cdr3_aa: CAGLGTATRDTQYF
cdr3_nt: TGTGCCGGCCTCGGGACGGCGACTAGAGATACGCAGTATTTT
clone_size: -
d_call: -
j_call: TRBJ2-3
v_call: TRBV7-2

cdr3_aa: CAWSVSHEQYF
cdr3_nt: TGTGCCTGGAGTGTAAGTCATGAGCAGTACTTC
clone_size: many
d_call: -
j_call: TRBJ2-7
v_call: TRBV30

cdr3_aa: CASSGYGATSYEQYF
cdr3_nt: TGTGCCAGCAGTGGATACGGGGCTACCTCCTACGAGCAGTACTTC
clone_size: few
d_call: -
j_call: TRBJ2-7
v_call: TRBV27

cdr3_aa: CASSLDSRLQPQHF
cdr3_nt: TGTGCCAGCAGCTTAGACAGCCGTCTTCAGCCCCAGCATTTT
clone_size: many
d_call: -
j_call: TRBJ1-5
v_call: TRBV7-9

cdr3_aa: CASSLVGSSNQPQHF
cdr3_nt: TGTGCCAGCAGCTTAGTAGGGTCGAGCAATCAGCCCCAGCATTTT
clone_size: many
d_call: -
j_call: TRBJ1-5
v_call: TRBV7-9

cdr3_aa: CASSLVRTDTQYF
cdr3_nt: TGTGCCAGCAGTTTGGTCAGGACAGATACGCAGTATTTT
clone_size: many
d_call: -
j_call: TRBJ2-3
v_call: TRBV12-3/TRBV12-4

cdr3_aa: CSVEDRTPSKTQYF
cdr3_nt: TGCAGCGTTGAAGATCGTACCCCCTCTAAGACCCAGTACTTC
clone_size: many
d_call: -
j_call: TRBJ2-5
v_call: TRBV29-1

cdr3_aa: CASSPTMDIQYF
cdr3_nt: TGTGCCAGCAGCCCGACGATGGACATTCAGTACTTC
clone_size: medium-sized
d_call: -
j_call: TRBJ2-4
v_call: TRBV7-2